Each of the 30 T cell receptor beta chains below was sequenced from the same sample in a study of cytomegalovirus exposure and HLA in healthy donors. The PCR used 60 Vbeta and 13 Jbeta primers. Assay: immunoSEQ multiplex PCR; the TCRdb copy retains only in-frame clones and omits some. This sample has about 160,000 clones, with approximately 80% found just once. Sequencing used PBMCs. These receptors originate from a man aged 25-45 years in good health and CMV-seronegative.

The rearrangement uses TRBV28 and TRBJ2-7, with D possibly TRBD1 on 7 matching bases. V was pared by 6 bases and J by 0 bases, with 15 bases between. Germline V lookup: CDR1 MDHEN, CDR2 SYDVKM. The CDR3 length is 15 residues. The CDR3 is CASREGASPSYEQYF. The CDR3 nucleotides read TGTGCCAGCAGGGAGGGGGCTTCCCCCTCCTACGAGCAGTACTTC.

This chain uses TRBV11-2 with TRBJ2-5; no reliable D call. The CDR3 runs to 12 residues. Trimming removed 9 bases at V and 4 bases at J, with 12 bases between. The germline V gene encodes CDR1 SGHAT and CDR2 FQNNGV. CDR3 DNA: TGTGCCAGGGCATCCCTTCTAGAGACCCAGTACTTC. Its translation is CARASLLETQYF.

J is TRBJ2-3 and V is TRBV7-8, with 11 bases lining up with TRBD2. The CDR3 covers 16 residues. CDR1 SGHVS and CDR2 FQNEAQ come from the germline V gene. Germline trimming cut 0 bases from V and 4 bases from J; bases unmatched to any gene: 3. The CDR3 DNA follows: TGTGCCAGCAGCTTAGCTCTGACTAGCGGGGCAGATACGCAGTATTTT. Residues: CASSLALTSGADTQYF.

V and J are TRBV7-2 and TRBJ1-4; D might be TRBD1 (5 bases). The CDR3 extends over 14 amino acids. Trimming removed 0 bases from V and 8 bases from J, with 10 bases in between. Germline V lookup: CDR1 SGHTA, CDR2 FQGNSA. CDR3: CASSLAGGREKLFF. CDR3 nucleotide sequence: TGTGCCAGCAGCTTAGCGGGGGGTAGGGAAAAACTGTTTTTT.

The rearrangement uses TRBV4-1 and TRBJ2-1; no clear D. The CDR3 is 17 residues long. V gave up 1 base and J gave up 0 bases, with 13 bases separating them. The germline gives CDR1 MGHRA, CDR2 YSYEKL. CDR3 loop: CASSQAQAPSSYNEQFF. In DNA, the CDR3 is TGCGCCAGCAGCCAAGCCCAAGCGCCCAGCTCCTACAATGAGCAGTTCTTC.

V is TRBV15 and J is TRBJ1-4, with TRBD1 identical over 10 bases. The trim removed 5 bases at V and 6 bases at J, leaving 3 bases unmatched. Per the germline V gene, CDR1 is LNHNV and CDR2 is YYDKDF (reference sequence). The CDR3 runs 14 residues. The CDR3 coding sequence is TGTGCCACCAGCGGGACAGGGGTTTATGAAAAACTGTTTTTT. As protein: CATSGTGVYEKLFF.

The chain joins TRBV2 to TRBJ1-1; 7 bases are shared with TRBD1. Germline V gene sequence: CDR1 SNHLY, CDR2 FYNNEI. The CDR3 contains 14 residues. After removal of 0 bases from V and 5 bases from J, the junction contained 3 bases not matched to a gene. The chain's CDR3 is CASSEAGRGTEAFF. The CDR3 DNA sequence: TGTGCCAGCAGTGAAGCGGGCAGGGGGACTGAAGCTTTCTTT.

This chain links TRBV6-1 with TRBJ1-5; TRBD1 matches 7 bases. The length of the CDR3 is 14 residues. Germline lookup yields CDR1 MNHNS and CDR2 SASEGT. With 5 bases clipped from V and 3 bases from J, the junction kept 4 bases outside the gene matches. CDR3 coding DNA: TGTGCCAGCAGTTCAGGGGGTTACAATCAGCCCCAGCATTTT. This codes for CASSSGGYNQPQHF.

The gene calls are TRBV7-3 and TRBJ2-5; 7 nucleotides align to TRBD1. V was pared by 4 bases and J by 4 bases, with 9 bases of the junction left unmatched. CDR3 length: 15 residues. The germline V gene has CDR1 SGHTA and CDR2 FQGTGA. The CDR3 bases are TGTGCCAGCAGCTCGGGACAGCCAGGGGGAGAGACCCAGTACTTC. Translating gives CASSSGQPGGETQYF.

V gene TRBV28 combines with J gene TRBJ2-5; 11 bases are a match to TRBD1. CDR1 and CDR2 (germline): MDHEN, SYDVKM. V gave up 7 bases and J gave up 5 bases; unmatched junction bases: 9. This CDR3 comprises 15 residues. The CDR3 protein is CASKWTGGVRETQYF. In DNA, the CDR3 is TGTGCCAGCAAATGGACAGGGGGCGTGAGGGAGACCCAGTACTTC.

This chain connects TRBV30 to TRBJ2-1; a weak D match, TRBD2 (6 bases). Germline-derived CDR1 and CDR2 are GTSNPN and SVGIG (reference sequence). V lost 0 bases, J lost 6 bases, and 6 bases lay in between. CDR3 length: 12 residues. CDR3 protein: CAWSVAGNEQFF. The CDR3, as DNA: TGTGCCTGGAGTGTAGCGGGCAATGAGCAGTTCTTC.

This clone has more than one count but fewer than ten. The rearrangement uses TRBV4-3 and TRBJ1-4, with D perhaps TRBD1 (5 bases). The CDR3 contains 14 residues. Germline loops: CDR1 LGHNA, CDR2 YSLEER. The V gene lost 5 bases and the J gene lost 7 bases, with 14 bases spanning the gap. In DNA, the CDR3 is TGCGCCAGCAGCACCGGGACGGGAGGTGAAAAACTGTTTTTT. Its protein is CASSTGTGGEKLFF.

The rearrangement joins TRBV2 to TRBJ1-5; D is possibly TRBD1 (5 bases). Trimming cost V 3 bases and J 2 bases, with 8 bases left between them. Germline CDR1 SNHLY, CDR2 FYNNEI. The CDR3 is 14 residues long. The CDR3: CASSDRVGNQPQHF. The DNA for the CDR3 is TGTGCCAGCAGTGACAGGGTGGGCAATCAGCCCCAGCATTTT.

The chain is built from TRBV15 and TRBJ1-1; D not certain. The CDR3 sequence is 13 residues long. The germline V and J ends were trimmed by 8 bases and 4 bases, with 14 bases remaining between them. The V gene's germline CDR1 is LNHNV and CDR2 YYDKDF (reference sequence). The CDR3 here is CATGLEIGTEAFF. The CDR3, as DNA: TGTGCCACCGGACTAGAAATTGGCACTGAAGCTTTCTTT.

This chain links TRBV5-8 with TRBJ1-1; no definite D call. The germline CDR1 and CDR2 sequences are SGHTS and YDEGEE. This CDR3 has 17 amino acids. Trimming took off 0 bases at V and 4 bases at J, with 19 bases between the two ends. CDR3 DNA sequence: TGTGCCAGCAGCTTGGGGCAAGGAACATGGCGGCGCACTGAAGCTTTCTTT. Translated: CASSLGQGTWRRTEAFF.

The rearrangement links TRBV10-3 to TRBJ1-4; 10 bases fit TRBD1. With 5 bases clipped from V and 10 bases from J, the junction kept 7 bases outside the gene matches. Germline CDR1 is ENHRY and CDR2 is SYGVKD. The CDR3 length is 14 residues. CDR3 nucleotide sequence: TGTGCCATCAGTCCGACAGGGGGCGCGGGAAAACTGTTTTTT. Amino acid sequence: CAISPTGGAGKLFF.

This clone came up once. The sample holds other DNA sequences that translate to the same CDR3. CDR3 loop: CASSLETGGTNEQFF. Here the CDR3 DNA reads TGCGCCAGCAGCTTGGAGACAGGGGGCACGAATGAGCAGTTCTTC. This chain connects TRBV5-1 to TRBJ2-1; 10 bases line up with TRBD1. The V gene end was trimmed by 0 bases and the J gene end by 7 bases; junction bases not matched to a gene: 4. CDR1 and CDR2 (germline): SGHRS, YFSETQ. The CDR3 contains 15 residues.

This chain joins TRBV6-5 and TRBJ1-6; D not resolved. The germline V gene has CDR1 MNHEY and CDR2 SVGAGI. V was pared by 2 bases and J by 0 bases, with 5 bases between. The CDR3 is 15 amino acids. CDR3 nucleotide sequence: TGTGCCAGCAGTTACACGAGCTCCTATAATTCACCCCTCCACTTT. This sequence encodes CASSYTSSYNSPLHF.

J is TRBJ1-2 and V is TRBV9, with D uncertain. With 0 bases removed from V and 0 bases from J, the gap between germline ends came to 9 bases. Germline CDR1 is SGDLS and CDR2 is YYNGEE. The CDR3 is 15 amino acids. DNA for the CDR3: TGTGCCAGCAGCGTAGTAACAGAGACTAACTATGGCTACACCTTC. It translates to CASSVVTETNYGYTF.

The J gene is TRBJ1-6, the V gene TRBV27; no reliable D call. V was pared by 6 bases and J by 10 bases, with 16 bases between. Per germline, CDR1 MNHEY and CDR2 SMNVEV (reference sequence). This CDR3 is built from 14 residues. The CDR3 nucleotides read TGTGCCAGCAGGGATCTAGCTTCCAGCTCACCCCTCCACTTT. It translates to CASRDLASSSPLHF.

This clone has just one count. The DNA for the CDR3 is TGCGCCAGCAGCTGGAATCTGGAGACAGATACGCAGTATTTT. It yields the protein CASSWNLETDTQYF. This chain links TRBV5-1 with TRBJ2-3; D is unresolved. The CDR3 runs 14 residues. Germline CDR1 is SGHRS and CDR2 is YFSETQ. The V end lost 3 bases, the J end lost 3 bases, and 11 bases lay between the germline ends.

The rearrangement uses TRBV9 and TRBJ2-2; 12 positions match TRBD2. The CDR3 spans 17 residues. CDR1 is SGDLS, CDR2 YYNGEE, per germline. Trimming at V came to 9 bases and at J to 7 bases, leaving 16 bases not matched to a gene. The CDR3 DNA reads TGTGCCAAGACGACGACTAGCGGGAGACAAGGCGGCGGGGAGCTGTTTTTT. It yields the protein CAKTTTSGRQGGGELFF.

The CDR3 protein is CASSQSGQGNTEAFF. The CDR3 DNA reads as TGTGCCAGCAGCCAATCGGGACAGGGGAACACTGAAGCTTTCTTT. The V and J genes are TRBV16 and TRBJ1-1, with 9 bases aligning to TRBD1. CDR3 length: 15 residues. J was trimmed by 1 base and V by 0 bases; bases with no gene match: 0. CDR1 is KGHSY, CDR2 FQNENV, per germline.

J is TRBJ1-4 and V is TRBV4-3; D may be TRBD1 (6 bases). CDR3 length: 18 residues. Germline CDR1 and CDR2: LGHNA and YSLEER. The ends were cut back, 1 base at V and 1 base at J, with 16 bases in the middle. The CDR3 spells CASSQVLTGLGTNEKLFF. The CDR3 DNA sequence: TGCGCCAGCAGCCAAGTACTAACAGGGCTGGGAACTAATGAAAAACTGTTTTTT.

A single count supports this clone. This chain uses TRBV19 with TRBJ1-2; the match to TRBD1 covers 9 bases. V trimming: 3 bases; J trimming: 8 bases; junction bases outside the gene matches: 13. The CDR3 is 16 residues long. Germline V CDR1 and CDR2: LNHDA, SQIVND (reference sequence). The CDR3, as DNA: TGTGCCAGTAGTATTGACAGGGGGACTAGGATGAGAGGCTACACCTTC. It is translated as CASSIDRGTRMRGYTF.

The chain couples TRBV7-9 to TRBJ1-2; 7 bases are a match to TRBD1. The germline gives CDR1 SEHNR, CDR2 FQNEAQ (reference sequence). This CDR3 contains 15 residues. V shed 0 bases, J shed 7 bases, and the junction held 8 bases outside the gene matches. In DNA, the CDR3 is TGTGCCAGCAGCTTAGCCGGACAGGCTGTGGGTGGCTACACCTTC. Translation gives CASSLAGQAVGGYTF.

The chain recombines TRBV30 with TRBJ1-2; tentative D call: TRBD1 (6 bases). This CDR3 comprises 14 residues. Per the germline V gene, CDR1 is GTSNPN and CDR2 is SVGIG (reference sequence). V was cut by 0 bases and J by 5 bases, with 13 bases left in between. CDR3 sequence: CAWSVQTGIYGYTF. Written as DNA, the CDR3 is TGTGCCTGGAGTGTACAAACAGGGATTTATGGCTACACCTTC.

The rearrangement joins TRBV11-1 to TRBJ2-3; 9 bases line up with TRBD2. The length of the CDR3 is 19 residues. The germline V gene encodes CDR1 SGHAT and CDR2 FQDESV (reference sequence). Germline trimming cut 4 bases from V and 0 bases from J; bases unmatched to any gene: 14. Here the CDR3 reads CASSSEAAGGLLSTDTQYF. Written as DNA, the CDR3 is TGTGCCAGCAGCTCCGAAGCAGCGGGGGGCTTACTCAGCACAGATACGCAGTATTTT.

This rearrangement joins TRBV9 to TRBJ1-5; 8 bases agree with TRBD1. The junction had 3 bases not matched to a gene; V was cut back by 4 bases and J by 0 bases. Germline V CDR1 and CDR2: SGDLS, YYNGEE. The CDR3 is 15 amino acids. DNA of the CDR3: TGTGCCAGCAGCAAACAGGGGGTTAGCAATCAGCCCCAGCATTTT. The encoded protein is CASSKQGVSNQPQHF.

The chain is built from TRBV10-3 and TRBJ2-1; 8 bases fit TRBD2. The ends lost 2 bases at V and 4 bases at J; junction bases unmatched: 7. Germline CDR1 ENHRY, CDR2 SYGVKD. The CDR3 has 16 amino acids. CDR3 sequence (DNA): TGTGCCATCAGTGAGCCCCTACGCGGGGGGTACAATGAGCAGTTCTTC. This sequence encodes CAISEPLRGGYNEQFF.